The rows below give T cell receptor beta chains drawn from one sample of a study of blood T cell repertoires in COVID-19. Only in-frame clones appear in the TCRdb table, and some are missing; sequencing was by immunoSEQ multiplex PCR. The sample has some 150,000 clones, around 80% seen once; the top ten hold approximately 10%. The sample comprised peripheral blood. These receptors were obtained from a woman between 50 and 59 years old with acute or convalescent COVID-19. The conserved cysteine and the conserved F or W are not part of the CDR3 here. The size entry is marked missing in some rows and otherwise reads once, few, many or a size class.

CDR3aa,j_gene,abundance,v_gene
ASSGVPWEKLF,TRBJ1-4,once,TRBV2
ASSVGGVGEQY,TRBJ2-7,.,TRBV9
ASSWGQFYGYT,TRBJ1-2,.,TRBV4-3
ASSLLTSGSNEQF,TRBJ2-1,once,TRBV5-6
ATSRGGLSGNTIY,TRBJ1-3,.,TRBV15
ASSTGTVRNYGYT,TRBJ1-2,.,TRBV9
ASSSETHPQETQY,TRBJ2-5,few,TRBV5-5
VTSNVQGHSGNTIY,TRBJ1-3,.,TRBV15
ASSPDGAGVEQF,TRBJ2-1,.,TRBV18
ASSVGTGDIYEQY,TRBJ2-7,once,TRBV9
ASSMGPSTDTQY,TRBJ2-3,.,TRBV19
ASSLGGGRPDTQY,TRBJ2-3,.,TRBV5-5
ASSEARRDRVPYT,TRBJ1-2,once,TRBV2
ASSLEGQGSTEAF,TRBJ1-1,.,TRBV28
ASSHAGQGTHEQY,TRBJ2-7,.,TRBV6-5
ASRGAGSQNYGYT,TRBJ1-2,.,TRBV6-5
ASSVEAGNTGELF,TRBJ2-2,.,TRBV9
ASSPSGTSFQTQY,TRBJ2-5,.,TRBV7-2
ASSLLSGGDNEQF,TRBJ2-1,.,TRBV5-1
ASSLGRMNTEAF,TRBJ1-1,.,TRBV11-1
ASSQGTYNEQF,TRBJ2-1,.,TRBV7-3
ASSQRSGNTQY,TRBJ2-3,.,TRBV3-1/TRBV3-2
ASSSPATSGYEQY,TRBJ2-7,few,TRBV5-4
ATSDLGGYNEQF,TRBJ2-1,once,TRBV24-1
ASSVLDSGWETQY,TRBJ2-5,.,TRBV9
ASSKGQGGVNIQY,TRBJ2-4,.,TRBV11-2
ASSAWDGTGVYEQY,TRBJ2-7,few,TRBV6-1
ASSNQIQGWETQY,TRBJ2-5,.,TRBV7-2
ASSLSGLSRETQY,TRBJ2-5,.,TRBV5-4
ASTSITQGYEKLF,TRBJ1-4,.,TRBV27